This T cell receptor beta chain originates from a study of blood T cell repertoires in COVID-19. Study in general: Researchers got acute and convalescent COVID-19 samples from the United States, Italy and Spain.

With 5 bases clipped from V and 6 bases from J, the junction kept 6 bases outside the gene matches. The CDR3 contains 14 residues. Germline CDR1 reads SNHLY; CDR2 reads FYNNEI. In the authors' workflow: By means of reference gene primer amplification, nucleated cell counts were estimated. This table comes from immunoSEQ multiplex PCR, and its TCRdb copy is limited to in-frame clones, with some not included. That table furnishes V, J and clone size, whereas the DNA furnished D and trimming. The repertoire holds around 200,000 clones, with 70% to 85% as singletons. The sequencing sample was made of peripheral blood. The V call is TRBV2, the J call TRBJ1-2; TRBD1 matches at 10 bases. This clonotype was obtained from a human donor in a cohort sampled during active COVID-19. CDR3 region: CASSTRDRGHGYTF. The CDR3 coding sequence is TGTGCCAGCAGTACTAGGGACAGGGGTCATGGCTACACCTTC. The variable domain in full, with the rest retrieved from reference TRBV2 and TRBJ1-2, is EPEVTQTPSHQVTQMGQEVILRCVPISNHLYFYWYRQILGQKVEFLVSFYNNEISEKSEIFDDQFSVERPDGSNFTLKIRSTKLEDSAMYFCASSTRDRGHGYTFGSGTRLTVV.